Each of the 29 T cell receptor beta chains below was sequenced from the same sample in a study of OX40 agonist ivuxolimab in advanced cancers. TCRdb's copy holds only in-frame clones and misses some; the assay was immunoSEQ multiplex PCR. The data contain roughly 36,000 clones, about 83% of them seen just once; the ten biggest clones take up approximately 1.8%. The specimen comprised CD4+ or CD8+ T cells sorted from blood, sampled in a trial of the OX40 agonist ivuxolimab. Source of these receptors: an adult with an advanced solid tumor such as melanoma, head and neck, liver or kidney cancer.

V usage is TRBV18 and J usage is TRBJ2-7, with unresolved D. The germline gives CDR1 KGHSH, CDR2 LQKENI. Trimming pared 3 bases from V and 2 bases from J, leaving 14 bases between. The length of the CDR3 is 15 residues. For the CDR3, the DNA is TGTGCCAGCTCACCTCAGTCAGGCGTAACCTACGAGCAGTACTTC. Its protein product is CASSPQSGVTYEQYF. The full variable domain, rest sourced from reference TRBV18 and TRBJ2-7, is NAGVMQNPRHLVRRRGQEARLRCSPMKGHSHVYWYRQLPEEGLKFMVYLQKENIIDESGMPKERFSAEFPKEGPSILRIQQVVRGDSAAYFCASSPQSGVTYEQYFGPGTRLTVT.

The V gene is TRBV10-1, the J gene TRBJ2-1; perhaps TRBD1 as D (6 bases). Trimming pared 6 bases from V and 7 bases from J, leaving 13 bases between. This CDR3 has 13 residues. Germline V gene lookup returns CDR1 WNHNN and CDR2 SYGVQD (reference sequence). CDR3 bases: TGCGCCAGCAGCACGGGGACACCGAATGAGCAGTTCTTC. Encoded protein: CASSTGTPNEQFF.

The V gene is TRBV18, the J gene TRBJ1-3; D remains ambiguous. The germline V gene has CDR1 KGHSH and CDR2 LQKENI. There are 18 residues in the CDR3. Deletions cut 3 bases from V and 0 bases from J, with 18 bases between. CDR3 sequence: CASSPLAPPSSSGNTIYF. The CDR3 nucleotides are TGTGCCAGCTCACCGCTGGCTCCACCATCGAGCTCTGGAAACACCATATATTTT.

The genes are TRBV28 and TRBJ2-3; D uncertain. The CDR3 is 12 amino acids. CDR1 MDHEN and CDR2 SYDVKM come from the germline V gene. V lost 6 bases, J lost 4 bases, and 8 bases lay in between. CDR3: CASSTAADTQYF. CDR3 DNA: TGTGCCAGCAGCACCGCGGCAGATACGCAGTATTTT.

The genes are TRBV5-1 and TRBJ1-4; TRBD1 agrees at 8 bases. Germline V CDR1 and CDR2: SGHRS, YFSETQ. The V gene end was trimmed by 0 bases and the J gene end by 8 bases; junction bases not matched to a gene: 6. The CDR3 sequence is 15 residues long. The CDR3 region is CASSLEGQAWEKLFF. CDR3 DNA sequence: TGCGCCAGCAGCTTGGAGGGACAGGCGTGGGAAAAACTGTTTTTT.

The chain links TRBV7-3 to TRBJ2-1; a possible D gene is TRBD2 (7 bases). The V end lost 2 bases, the J end lost 8 bases, and 19 bases lay between the germline ends. Per the germline V gene, CDR1 is SGHTA and CDR2 is FQGTGA. The CDR3 is 16 residues long. CDR3 nucleotide sequence: TGTGCCAGCAGCTTAGGGGGGGCTAGCTTCGGCGATGAGCAGTTCTTC. Translated: CASSLGGASFGDEQFF. The variable domain in full, completed from reference TRBV7-3 and TRBJ2-1, reads GAGVSQTPSNKVTEKGKYVELRCDPISGHTALYWYRQSLGQGPEFLIYFQGTGAADDSGLPNDRFFAVRPEGSVSTLKIQRTERGDSAVYLCASSLGGASFGDEQFFGPGTRLTVL.

V gene TRBV18 combines with J gene TRBJ2-3, with a weak D call TRBD2 (5 bases). Germline CDR1 KGHSH, CDR2 LQKENI. The CDR3 extends over 14 amino acids. V shed 0 bases and J shed 9 bases, with 13 bases lying between them. Here the CDR3 reads CASSPPGASLTQYF. CDR3 coding DNA: TGTGCCAGCTCACCACCGGGAGCCAGCCTAACGCAGTATTTT.

The V call is TRBV5-6, the J call TRBJ2-5; 8 bases fit TRBD2. The V gene end was trimmed by 1 base and the J gene end by 2 bases; junction bases not matched to a gene: 10. The CDR3 contains 17 residues. Germline CDR1 SGHDT, CDR2 YYEEEE. DNA of the CDR3: TGTGCCAGCAGCTTGATTAAAAAGCGGGGGTCGCAAGAGACCCAGTACTTC. It translates to CASSLIKKRGSQETQYF.

V usage is TRBV7-2 and J usage is TRBJ2-3; no definite D call. The CDR3 is made up of 14 amino acids. The germline V gene has CDR1 SGHTA and CDR2 FQGNSA. The V and J ends lost 4 bases and 2 bases respectively, with 10 bases between them. The CDR3 nucleotides read TGTGCCAGCAGCTCCGGCCGCACCACAGATACGCAGTATTTT. Its translation is CASSSGRTTDTQYF.

The chain joins TRBV7-8 to TRBJ2-7; D possibly matches TRBD1 or TRBD2 (5 bases each). The CDR3 runs to 11 residues. Trimming took 5 bases from V and 10 from J, leaving 12 bases between them. CDR1 is SGHVS, CDR2 FQNEAQ, per germline. This CDR3 is CASSALGEQYF. CDR3 bases: TGTGCCAGCAGCGCACTGGGGGAACAGTACTTC.

This clone showed up just once. The V call is TRBV11-2, the J call TRBJ2-1, with 8 bases matching TRBD2. This CDR3 is 15 amino acids long. Germline CDR1 and CDR2: SGHAT and FQNNGV. V was pared by 5 bases and J by 5 bases, with 8 bases of the junction left unmatched. CDR3 DNA sequence: TGTGCCAGCAGCCGGGGGGGAAAAGCTGACAATGAGCAGTTCTTC. Protein product: CASSRGGKADNEQFF.

This chain joins TRBV19 and TRBJ1-4, with 8 bases lining up with TRBD1. V shed 3 bases, J shed 7 bases, and the junction held 7 bases outside the gene matches. This CDR3 has 15 residues. The germline gives CDR1 LNHDA, CDR2 SQIVND (reference sequence). CDR3 residues: CASSIRQGAVEKLFF. CDR3 in DNA: TGTGCCAGTAGTATTCGCCAGGGGGCGGTTGAAAAACTGTTTTTT.

This chain joins TRBV27 and TRBJ2-5; 8 bases fit TRBD1. Germline trimming cut 6 bases from V and 4 bases from J; bases unmatched to any gene: 13. Germline lookup yields CDR1 MNHEY and CDR2 SMNVEV (reference sequence). There are 16 residues in the CDR3. The CDR3: CASSRPPGGFGETQYF. CDR3 DNA: TGTGCCAGCAGCCGACCACCAGGGGGCTTTGGAGAGACCCAGTACTTC.

J is TRBJ2-7 and V is TRBV6-5; no clear D. The CDR3 extends over 13 amino acids. The germline gives CDR1 MNHEY, CDR2 SVGAGI. Trimming left V 4 bases short and J 2 bases short, with 9 bases between. The CDR3 coding sequence is TGTGCCAGCAGTTCTCCAGCGCCCTACGAGCAGTACTTC. Amino acids: CASSSPAPYEQYF.

V gene TRBV19 combines with J gene TRBJ2-6, with 8 positions matching TRBD1. CDR1 is LNHDA, CDR2 SQIVND, per germline (reference sequence). J was trimmed by 2 bases and V by 5 bases; bases with no gene match: 17. This CDR3 is built from 20 residues. The CDR3 loop is CASSPGGQVRSAAGANVLTF. The CDR3, as DNA: TGTGCCAGTAGTCCCGGGGGACAGGTTAGATCCGCCGCTGGGGCCAACGTCCTGACTTTC.

J is TRBJ2-1 and V is TRBV9, with 11 bases fitting TRBD2. With 0 bases clipped from V and 9 bases from J, the junction kept 2 bases outside the gene matches. Germline V gene lookup returns CDR1 SGDLS and CDR2 YYNGEE. The CDR3 covers 14 residues. Here the CDR3 reads CASSVDSGRAEQFF. The CDR3 bases are TGTGCCAGCAGCGTAGATAGCGGGAGGGCTGAGCAGTTCTTC. Combining the CDR3 with reference TRBV9 and TRBJ2-1 gives the whole variable domain DSGVTQTPKHLITATGQRVTLRCSPRSGDLSVYWYQQSLDQGLQFLIQYYNGEERAKGNILERFSAQQFPDLHSELNLSSLELGDSALYFCASSVDSGRAEQFFGPGTRLTVL.

This chain uses TRBV6-1 with TRBJ1-4; no clear D. V dropped 1 base and J dropped 4 bases, with 7 bases sitting between them. In germline, CDR1 is MNHNS, CDR2 SASEGT. The CDR3 has 14 residues. The CDR3 is CASSEGFINEKLFF. DNA for the CDR3: TGTGCCAGCAGTGAAGGGTTTATTAATGAAAAACTGTTTTTT.

This clone appeared once. This chain uses TRBV5-8 with TRBJ1-4; TRBD1 matches at 8 bases. The ends lost 4 bases at V and 3 bases at J; junction bases unmatched: 5. The CDR3 extends over 15 amino acids. Germline V gene sequence: CDR1 SGHTS, CDR2 YDEGEE. CDR3 protein: CASSVTGGPNEKLFF. DNA of the CDR3: TGTGCCAGCAGCGTAACAGGGGGGCCTAATGAAAAACTGTTTTTT.

CDR3 amino acids: CAISSGGDYGYTF. The CDR3 nucleotides are TGTGCCATCTCATCCGGGGGAGACTATGGCTACACCTTC. The chain has TRBV10-3 and TRBJ1-2; the D gene is possibly TRBD1 (5 bases). Per germline, CDR1 ENHRY and CDR2 SYGVKD. The CDR3 runs 13 residues. V lost 8 bases and J lost 3, with 13 bases in between.

This sequence joins TRBV5-6 and TRBJ1-1, with D tentatively TRBD1 (5 bases). This CDR3 has 16 residues. The ends were cut back, 4 bases at V and 2 bases at J, with 18 bases in the middle. Looked up from germline, CDR1 is SGHDT and CDR2 is YYEEEE. The CDR3 nucleotides are TGTGCCAGCAGCGAAAACCCCACAGGAAGTAACACTGAAGCTTTCTTT. Protein: CASSENPTGSNTEAFF.

This chain uses TRBV11-2 with TRBJ1-5; 7 nucleotides agree with TRBD1. With V trimmed by 5 bases and J by 3 bases, 7 bases remained unmatched. This CDR3 has 15 amino acids. Per germline, CDR1 SGHAT and CDR2 FQNNGV. The CDR3 sequence: CASSPTRGDNQPQHF. CDR3 in DNA: TGTGCCAGCAGCCCCACCAGGGGGGACAATCAGCCCCAGCATTTT.

The chain uses TRBV4-1 and TRBJ2-5; D might be TRBD2 (5 bases). Germline CDR1 is MGHRA and CDR2 is YSYEKL. V was shortened by 2 bases and J by 7 bases, with 20 bases between the two germline ends. CDR3 length: 16 amino acids. CDR3 sequence (DNA): TGCGCCAGCAGCCAACGAGAAGCGGACCCTCTTGGGACCCAGTACTTC. Protein product: CASSQREADPLGTQYF.

This clone was seen a handful of times. The V call is TRBV10-1, the J call TRBJ1-1, with a tentative D call TRBD1 (5 bases). CDR1 and CDR2 (germline): WNHNN, SYGVQD (reference sequence). Deletions cut 2 bases from V and 4 bases from J, with 14 bases between. CDR3 length equals 15 residues. Here the CDR3 DNA reads TGCGCCAGCAGTGAGGTCTCAGGGTTGGTCACTGAAGCTTTCTTT. It encodes CASSEVSGLVTEAFF.

V and J are TRBV4-1 and TRBJ2-7; TRBD2 might be the D (6 bases). Germline V CDR1 and CDR2: MGHRA, YSYEKL. There are 15 residues in the CDR3. V was shortened by 3 bases and J by 2 bases, with 14 bases between the two germline ends. In nucleotides, the CDR3 is TGCGCCAGCAGCCAGCCCACAACTAGCACCTACGAGCAGTACTTC. It specifies CASSQPTTSTYEQYF.

This chain uses TRBV19 with TRBJ1-3; D is possibly TRBD1 (6 bases). The germline V and J ends were trimmed by 6 bases and 9 bases, with 18 bases remaining between them. CDR1 and CDR2 (germline): LNHDA, SQIVND (reference sequence). CDR3 length: 14 residues. Written as DNA, the CDR3 is TGTGCCAGTAGGCCGACGGCAGGGGTATTCACCATATATTTT. Encoded protein: CASRPTAGVFTIYF.

The J gene is TRBJ1-5, the V gene TRBV6-1; 10 bases align to TRBD1. The CDR3 is 14 residues long. V dropped 7 bases and J dropped 7; count of bases not matched to a gene: 7. Germline lookup yields CDR1 MNHNS and CDR2 SASEGT. The CDR3 bases are TGTGCCAGCACCAGACAGGGGGCAGAGCAGCCCCAGCATTTT. It translates to CASTRQGAEQPQHF.

The chain recombines TRBV10-3 with TRBJ2-7, with 11 nucleotides matching TRBD1. J gave up 4 bases and V 6 bases, and 8 bases lay outside the gene matches. CDR1 and CDR2 (germline): ENHRY, SYGVKD. The CDR3 runs to 15 residues. CDR3 bases: TGTGCCATCAGCCCGGGGACAGGGGGTCTGTACGAGCAGTACTTC. It encodes CAISPGTGGLYEQYF.

The chain combines TRBV6-5 with TRBJ2-1; D tentatively fits TRBD1 or TRBD2 (5 bases each). V gave up 4 bases and J gave up 0 bases, with 13 bases separating them. From germline, CDR1 is MNHEY and CDR2 SVGAGI. The CDR3 is made up of 16 amino acids. CDR3 sequence reads: CASSFGTRSSYNEQFF. CDR3 DNA sequence: TGTGCCAGCAGTTTCGGGACGCGAAGCTCCTACAATGAGCAGTTCTTC.

This rearrangement joins TRBV5-6 to TRBJ1-6; D gene unclear. CDR3 length: 15 amino acids. With 3 bases removed from V and 7 bases from J, the gap between germline ends came to 14 bases. Germline CDR1 and CDR2: SGHDT and YYEEEE. CDR3 protein: CASSSPEGLNSPLHF. CDR3 sequence (DNA): TGTGCCAGCAGCTCTCCCGAGGGTTTGAATTCACCCCTCCACTTT.